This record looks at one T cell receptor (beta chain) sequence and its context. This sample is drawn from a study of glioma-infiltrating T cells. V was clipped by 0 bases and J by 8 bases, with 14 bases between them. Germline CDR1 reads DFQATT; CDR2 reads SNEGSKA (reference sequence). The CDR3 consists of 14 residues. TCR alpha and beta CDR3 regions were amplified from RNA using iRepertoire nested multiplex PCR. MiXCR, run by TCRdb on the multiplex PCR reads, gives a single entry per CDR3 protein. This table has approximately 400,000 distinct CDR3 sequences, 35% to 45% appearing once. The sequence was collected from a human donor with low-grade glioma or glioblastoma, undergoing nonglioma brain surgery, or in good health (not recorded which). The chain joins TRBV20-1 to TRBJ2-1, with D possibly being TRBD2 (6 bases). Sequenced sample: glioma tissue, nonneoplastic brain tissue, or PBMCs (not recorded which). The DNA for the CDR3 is TGCAGTGCTAGAGAAGTAGCGGTTACCTATGAGCAGTTCTTC. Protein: CSAREVAVTYEQFF.